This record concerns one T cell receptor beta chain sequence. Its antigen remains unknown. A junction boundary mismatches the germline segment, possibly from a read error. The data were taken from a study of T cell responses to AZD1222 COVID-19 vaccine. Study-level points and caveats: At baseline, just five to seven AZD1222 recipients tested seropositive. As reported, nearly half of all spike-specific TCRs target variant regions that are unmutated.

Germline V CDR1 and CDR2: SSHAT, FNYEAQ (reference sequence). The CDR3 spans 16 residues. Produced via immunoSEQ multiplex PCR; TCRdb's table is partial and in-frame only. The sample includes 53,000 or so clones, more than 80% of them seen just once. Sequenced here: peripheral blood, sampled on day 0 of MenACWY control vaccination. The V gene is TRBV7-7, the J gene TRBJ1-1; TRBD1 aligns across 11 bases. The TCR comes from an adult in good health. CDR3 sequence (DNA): TGTGCTAGCAGCTTTCAGGGGACAGGGGGTAACACTGAAGCTTTCTTT. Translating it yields CASSFQGTGGNTEAFF. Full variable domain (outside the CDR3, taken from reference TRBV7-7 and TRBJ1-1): GAGVSQSPRYKVTKRGQDVTLRCDPISSHATLYWYQQALGQGPEFLTYFNYEAQPDKSGLPSDRFSAERPEGSISTLTIQRTEQRDSAMYRCASSFQGTGGNTEAFFGQGTRLTVV.